Presented here are 30 T cell receptor beta chains from one specimen sequenced in a study of cytomegalovirus exposure and HLA in healthy donors. PCR amplification relied on 60 Vbeta primers (plus 13 Jbeta primers). Profiled with immunoSEQ multiplex PCR; TCRdb holds only in-frame clones, not every one. The data contain about 150,000 clones, about 83% of them singletons. Material for sequencing was PBMCs. The receptors shown here come from a woman aged 35 to 49 in good health and CMV-seronegative.

The J gene is TRBJ2-7, the V gene TRBV6-1; TRBD1 matches at 11 bases. This CDR3 has 15 amino acids. Germline V gene lookup returns CDR1 MNHNS and CDR2 SASEGT. Trimming at V came to 6 bases and at J to 7 bases, leaving 11 bases not matched to a gene. CDR3 coding DNA: TGTGCCAGCAGGCCGGGACAGGGGGACTTTGGGGAGCAGTACTTC. The encoded protein is CASRPGQGDFGEQYF.

This chain's CDR3 is CASCADSGFEQYF. The DNA for the CDR3 is TGCGCCAGCTGCGCCGACTCGGGTTTCGAGCAGTACTTC. V usage is TRBV5-1 and J usage is TRBJ2-7, with D unclear. The CDR3 covers 13 residues. V gave up 7 bases and J gave up 6 bases, with 17 bases separating them. CDR1 and CDR2 from the germline V gene are SGHRS and YFSETQ.

The sample holds a few counts of this clone. The chain employs TRBV4-1 and TRBJ1-2; 9 nucleotides match TRBD1. The V gene end was trimmed by 0 bases and the J gene end by 1 base; junction bases not matched to a gene: 3. Germline V gives CDR1 MGHRA, CDR2 YSYEKL. The CDR3 runs to 16 residues. In nucleotides, the CDR3 is TGCGCCAGCAGCCAAGAAGGGGACAGGGTTAACTATGGCTACACCTTC. This codes for CASSQEGDRVNYGYTF.

The V gene is TRBV18, the J gene TRBJ1-2; 8 positions match TRBD1. The trim removed 3 bases at V and 7 bases at J, leaving 10 bases unmatched. CDR3 length: 15 amino acids. Germline V gene lookup returns CDR1 KGHSH and CDR2 LQKENI. CDR3 sequence (DNA): TGTGCCAGCTCACCGAGGCAGGGGGCGGAATCTGGCTACACCTTC. Its protein product is CASSPRQGAESGYTF. Drawing the rest from reference TRBV18 and TRBJ1-2, the complete variable domain is NAGVMQNPRHLVRRRGQEARLRCSPMKGHSHVYWYRQLPEEGLKFMVYLQKENIIDESGMPKERFSAEFPKEGPSILRIQQVVRGDSAAYFCASSPRQGAESGYTFGSGTRLTVV.

The gene calls are TRBV7-8 and TRBJ2-5; D may be TRBD2 (7 bases). CDR3 length: 16 residues. V was trimmed by 1 base and J by 2 bases, leaving 14 bases between them. Germline V lookup: CDR1 SGHVS, CDR2 FQNEAQ. This CDR3 is CASSLVGGAGQETQYF. The CDR3 coding sequence is TGTGCCAGCAGCTTAGTGGGGGGGGCCGGTCAAGAGACCCAGTACTTC.

This chain links TRBV7-9 with TRBJ2-7, with TRBD2 identical over 14 bases. V trimming: 7 bases; J trimming: 5 bases; junction bases outside the gene matches: 10. From germline, CDR1 is SEHNR and CDR2 FQNEAQ (reference sequence). The CDR3 covers 16 residues. The CDR3, as DNA: TGTGCCAGCAACCTTAGAGGGACTAGCGGGAGTAACGAGCAGTACTTC. Translated, it gives CASNLRGTSGSNEQYF.

V and J are TRBV6-5 and TRBJ2-3; the match to TRBD2 covers 7 bases. CDR1 and CDR2 from the germline V gene are MNHEY and SVGAGI. J gave up 2 bases and V 6 bases, and 5 bases lay outside the gene matches. There are 14 residues in the CDR3. The CDR3 loop reads CASRKRGVTDTQYF. CDR3 DNA: TGTGCCAGCAGGAAGCGGGGCGTCACAGATACGCAGTATTTT.

This rearrangement joins TRBV29-1 to TRBJ1-2; 11 bases agree with TRBD1. Looked up from germline, CDR1 is SQVTM and CDR2 is ANQGSEA. V lost 4 bases to trimming and J lost 11 bases; unmatched junction nucleotides: 9. The CDR3 contains 13 residues. CDR3 DNA sequence: TGCAGCGTTGGGGTACCGGGGACAGGGGGTTACACCTTC. Encoded protein: CSVGVPGTGGYTF. The complete variable domain, with remaining parts taken from reference TRBV29-1 and TRBJ1-2, reads SAVISQKPSRDICQRGTSLTIQCQVDSQVTMMFWYRQQPGQSLTLIATANQGSEATYESGFVIDKFPISRPNLTFSTLTVSNMSPEDSSIYLCSVGVPGTGGYTFGSGTRLTVV.

This clone was found a few times. V usage is TRBV5-1 and J usage is TRBJ2-1; the match to TRBD2 covers 9 bases. The germline gives CDR1 SGHRS, CDR2 YFSETQ. Unmatched junction bases numbered 3, after V lost 0 bases and J lost 14 bases. This CDR3 has 12 amino acids. The CDR3 DNA reads as TGCGCCAGCAGCTTGGGGGCGGGAGGGGAGTTCTTC. Its translation: CASSLGAGGEFF.

The chain combines TRBV6-1 with TRBJ2-7, with 7 bases matching TRBD2. The length of the CDR3 is 14 residues. Germline assignment: CDR1 MNHNS and CDR2 SASEGT. V lost 3 bases to trimming and J lost 4 bases; unmatched junction nucleotides: 6. The CDR3, as DNA: TGTGCCAGCAGTGATGGCGGGAGTACTTACGAGCAGTACTTC. Amino acids: CASSDGGSTYEQYF.

V and J are TRBV7-9 and TRBJ2-3; D unresolved. Germline V CDR1 and CDR2: SEHNR, FQNEAQ (reference sequence). V lost 1 base to trimming and J lost 7 bases, with 18 bases between them. CDR3 length equals 16 residues. The CDR3 DNA reads TGTGCCAGCAGCTTAGGGAGACTGTCCCCCTCATATACGCAGTATTTT. Its translation: CASSLGRLSPSYTQYF.

This clone was counted between two and nine times. V and J are TRBV19 and TRBJ2-1, with TRBD2 as a possible D gene (5 bases). Trimming took 8 bases from V and 0 from J, leaving 14 bases between them. The germline CDR1 and CDR2 sequences are LNHDA and SQIVND (reference sequence). The length of the CDR3 is 15 residues. The CDR3 loop reads CASSWGAPSYNEQFF. CDR3 sequence (DNA): TGTGCCAGTTCCTGGGGAGCCCCCTCCTACAATGAGCAGTTCTTC.

The DNA for the CDR3 is TGCGCCAGCAGCCAAGATGGGGCTCAGGGAGGGCATCCGCAGTTCTTC. Amino acids: CASSQDGAQGGHPQFF. The genes are TRBV4-1 and TRBJ2-1; TRBD2 aligns across 7 bases. J gave up 12 bases and V 0 bases, and 14 bases lay outside the gene matches. Germline V gene sequence: CDR1 MGHRA, CDR2 YSYEKL. This CDR3 has 16 residues.

The CDR3 coding sequence is TGTGCCAGCAGTGAAATCCCCACAGCTAACTATGGCTACACCTTC. Translated, it gives CASSEIPTANYGYTF. The chain recombines TRBV6-1 with TRBJ1-2; D unresolved. Trimming cost V 2 bases and J 0 bases, with 10 bases left between them. This CDR3 comprises 15 residues. Germline-derived CDR1 and CDR2 are MNHNS and SASEGT.

The gene calls are TRBV6-1 and TRBJ2-3; 8 bases align to TRBD1. The V gene's germline CDR1 is MNHNS and CDR2 SASEGT. The CDR3 spans 13 residues. The ends lost 8 bases at V and 5 bases at J; junction bases unmatched: 6. CDR3 nucleotides: TGTGCCAGCGGCGACAGGGGAGGAGATACGCAGTATTTT. Translated: CASGDRGGDTQYF.

The V gene is TRBV5-6, the J gene TRBJ2-7, with 7 positions matching TRBD2. The germline V gene has CDR1 SGHDT and CDR2 YYEEEE. V lost 0 bases and J lost 4; bases outside the gene matches: 4. The CDR3 loop spans 14 amino acids. In DNA form, the CDR3 reads TGTGCCAGCAGCTTGGCGGGCGGGGGATACGAGCAGTACTTC. Its translation is CASSLAGGGYEQYF.

The chain couples TRBV2 to TRBJ2-2, with D possibly TRBD1 on 7 matching bases. The germline V gene has CDR1 SNHLY and CDR2 FYNNEI. V was pared by 6 bases and J by 5 bases, with 16 bases between. The CDR3 has 15 amino acids. The CDR3 bases are TGTGCCAGCAGGAACAGGGGTGGGGGGACCGGGGAGCTGTTTTTT. This codes for CASRNRGGGTGELFF.

V usage is TRBV7-9 and J usage is TRBJ1-3, with D possibly being TRBD1 (5 bases). The germline CDR1 and CDR2 sequences are SEHNR and FQNEAQ (reference sequence). Trimming stripped 4 bases from V and 7 bases from J, with 23 bases between. The CDR3 is made up of 17 amino acids. The CDR3 DNA reads as TGTGCCAGCAGCTCCCCCGGTGGGGCCAGGGATAGTAACACCATATATTTT. It codes for CASSSPGGARDSNTIYF.

As DNA, the CDR3 is TGTGCCAGCAGCTTACGCGGGACCTCCTACGAGCAGTACTTC. This translates into CASSLRGTSYEQYF. The rearrangement links TRBV13 to TRBJ2-7; possible D gene TRBD2, 6 bases. Trimming took off 2 bases at V and 0 bases at J, with 8 bases between the two ends. The CDR3 is 14 residues long. CDR1 is PRHDT and CDR2 is FYEKMQ in the germline V gene (reference sequence).

The V and J genes are TRBV6-1 and TRBJ2-5, with D maybe TRBD2 (5 bases). This CDR3 comprises 13 residues. V dropped 6 bases and J dropped 4 bases, with 12 bases sitting between them. Germline V CDR1 and CDR2: MNHNS, SASEGT. CDR3 in amino acids: CASSGNRRETQYF. In nucleotides, the CDR3 is TGTGCCAGCAGCGGGAACCGGAGAGAGACCCAGTACTTC.

The chain couples TRBV5-1 to TRBJ2-5, with D possibly TRBD1 on 6 matching bases. Trimming removed 2 bases at V and 3 bases at J, with 8 bases between. The germline V gene has CDR1 SGHRS and CDR2 YFSETQ. This CDR3 is built from 13 residues. The CDR3 sequence is CASSFGGEETQYF. CDR3 bases: TGCGCCAGCAGCTTTGGGGGCGAAGAGACCCAGTACTTC.

V gene TRBV6-5 combines with J gene TRBJ1-3; D is possibly TRBD1 (6 bases). This CDR3 has 14 amino acids. Per germline, CDR1 MNHEY and CDR2 SVGAGI. V was pared by 6 bases and J by 1 base, with 10 bases between. The CDR3 sequence is CASRSQGSGNTIYF. Here the CDR3 DNA reads TGTGCCAGCAGGTCACAGGGATCTGGAAACACCATATATTTT.

This rearrangement joins TRBV27 to TRBJ2-3; 9 nucleotides agree with TRBD2. Per germline, CDR1 MNHEY and CDR2 SMNVEV (reference sequence). V gave up 8 bases and J gave up 4 bases; unmatched junction bases: 7. The CDR3 covers 14 residues. Here the CDR3 reads CASGGGRVSDTQYF. CDR3 nucleotides: TGTGCCAGCGGGGGCGGGAGGGTGTCAGATACGCAGTATTTT.

The chain links TRBV2 to TRBJ1-1; D possibly corresponds to TRBD1 (6 bases). The CDR3 consists of 14 residues. The germline CDR1 and CDR2 sequences are SNHLY and FYNNEI. The V gene lost 6 bases and the J gene lost 8 bases, with 19 bases spanning the gap. The CDR3 DNA sequence: TGTGCCAGCAGGAACTTGGACAGTTCCCGAGAAGCTTTCTTT. Translating gives CASRNLDSSREAFF.

The J gene is TRBJ1-2, the V gene TRBV28, with TRBD1 as a possible D gene (6 bases). CDR3 length: 13 residues. CDR1 and CDR2 from the germline V gene are MDHEN and SYDVKM. Trimming shortened V by 5 bases and J by 5 bases, and 12 bases separated the two germline ends. The DNA of the CDR3 is TGTGCCAGCAGTCCCCGGGACAAATATGGCTACACCTTC. Protein sequence: CASSPRDKYGYTF.

The rearrangement uses TRBV7-9 and TRBJ2-7, with 7 bases fitting TRBD1. V shed 7 bases, J shed 0 bases, and the junction held 6 bases outside the gene matches. This CDR3 is built from 14 residues. Germline loops: CDR1 SEHNR, CDR2 FQNEAQ (reference sequence). As DNA, the CDR3 is TGTGCCAGCAAACTTAGGGACAGCTCCTACGAGCAGTACTTC. Its protein product is CASKLRDSSYEQYF. The complete variable domain, with remaining parts taken from reference TRBV7-9 and TRBJ2-7, reads DTGVSQNPRHKITKRGQNVTFRCDPISEHNRLYWYRQTLGQGPEFLTYFQNEAQLEKSRLLSDRFSAERPKGSFSTLEIQRTEQGDSAMYLCASKLRDSSYEQYFGPGTRLTVT.

This clone was counted only a few times. This chain links TRBV28 with TRBJ2-5; 12 bases match TRBD2. This CDR3 contains 17 residues. V was pared by 1 base and J by 4 bases, with 7 bases of the junction left unmatched. Germline lookup yields CDR1 MDHEN and CDR2 SYDVKM. In nucleotides, the CDR3 is TGTGCCAGCAGTTTATCTGGGCCTAGCGGGGGGGCAGAGACCCAGTACTTC. Translating it yields CASSLSGPSGGAETQYF.

This clone was found a few times. This rearrangement joins TRBV6-1 to TRBJ1-2; 8 bases fit TRBD1. Trimming at V came to 2 bases and at J to 4 bases, leaving 12 bases not matched to a gene. Germline-derived CDR1 and CDR2 are MNHNS and SASEGT. This CDR3 spans 17 amino acids. CDR3 amino acids: CASSEPGWDRNFYGYTF. The CDR3 DNA is TGTGCCAGCAGTGAACCGGGGTGGGACAGGAATTTCTATGGCTACACCTTC.

The chain has TRBV6-1 and TRBJ2-7; D unclear. The length of the CDR3 is 15 residues. V lost 2 bases, J lost 0 bases, and 11 bases lay in between. The germline V gene has CDR1 MNHNS and CDR2 SASEGT. The CDR3 coding sequence is TGTGCCAGCAGTGAAAGTGGAGTGAGCTCCTACGAGCAGTACTTC. Encoded protein: CASSESGVSSYEQYF.

The chain couples TRBV14 to TRBJ1-1; TRBD1 might be the D (6 bases). The germline gives CDR1 SGHDN, CDR2 FVKESK. There are 15 residues in the CDR3. Trimming stripped 1 base from V and 3 bases from J, with 12 bases between. CDR3 DNA: TGTGCCAGCAGCCAAGTAGCAGGGGCGGACACTGAAGCTTTCTTT. This gives the protein CASSQVAGADTEAFF.